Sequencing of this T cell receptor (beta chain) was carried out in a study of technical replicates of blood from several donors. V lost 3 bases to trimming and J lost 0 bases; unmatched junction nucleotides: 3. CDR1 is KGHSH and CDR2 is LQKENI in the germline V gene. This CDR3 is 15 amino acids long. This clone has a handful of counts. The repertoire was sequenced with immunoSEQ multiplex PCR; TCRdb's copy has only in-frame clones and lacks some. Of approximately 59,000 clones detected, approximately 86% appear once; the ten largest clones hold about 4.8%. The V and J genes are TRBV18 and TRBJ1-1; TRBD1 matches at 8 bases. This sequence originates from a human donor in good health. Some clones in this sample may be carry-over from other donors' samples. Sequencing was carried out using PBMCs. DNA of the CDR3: TGTGCCAGCTCACCCGGACAGGGATTGAACACTGAAGCTTTCTTT. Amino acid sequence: CASSPGQGLNTEAFF.